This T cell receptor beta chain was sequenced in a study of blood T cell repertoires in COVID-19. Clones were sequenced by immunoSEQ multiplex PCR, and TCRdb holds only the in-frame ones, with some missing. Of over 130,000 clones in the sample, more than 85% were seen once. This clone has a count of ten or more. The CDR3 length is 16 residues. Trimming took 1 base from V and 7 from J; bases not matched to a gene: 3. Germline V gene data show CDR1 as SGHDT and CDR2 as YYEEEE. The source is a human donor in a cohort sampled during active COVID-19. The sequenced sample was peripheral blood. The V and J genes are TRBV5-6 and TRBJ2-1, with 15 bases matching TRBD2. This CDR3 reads CASSLTGTSGRNEQFF. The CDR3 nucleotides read TGTGCCAGCAGCTTGACCGGGACTAGCGGGAGGAATGAGCAGTTCTTC.